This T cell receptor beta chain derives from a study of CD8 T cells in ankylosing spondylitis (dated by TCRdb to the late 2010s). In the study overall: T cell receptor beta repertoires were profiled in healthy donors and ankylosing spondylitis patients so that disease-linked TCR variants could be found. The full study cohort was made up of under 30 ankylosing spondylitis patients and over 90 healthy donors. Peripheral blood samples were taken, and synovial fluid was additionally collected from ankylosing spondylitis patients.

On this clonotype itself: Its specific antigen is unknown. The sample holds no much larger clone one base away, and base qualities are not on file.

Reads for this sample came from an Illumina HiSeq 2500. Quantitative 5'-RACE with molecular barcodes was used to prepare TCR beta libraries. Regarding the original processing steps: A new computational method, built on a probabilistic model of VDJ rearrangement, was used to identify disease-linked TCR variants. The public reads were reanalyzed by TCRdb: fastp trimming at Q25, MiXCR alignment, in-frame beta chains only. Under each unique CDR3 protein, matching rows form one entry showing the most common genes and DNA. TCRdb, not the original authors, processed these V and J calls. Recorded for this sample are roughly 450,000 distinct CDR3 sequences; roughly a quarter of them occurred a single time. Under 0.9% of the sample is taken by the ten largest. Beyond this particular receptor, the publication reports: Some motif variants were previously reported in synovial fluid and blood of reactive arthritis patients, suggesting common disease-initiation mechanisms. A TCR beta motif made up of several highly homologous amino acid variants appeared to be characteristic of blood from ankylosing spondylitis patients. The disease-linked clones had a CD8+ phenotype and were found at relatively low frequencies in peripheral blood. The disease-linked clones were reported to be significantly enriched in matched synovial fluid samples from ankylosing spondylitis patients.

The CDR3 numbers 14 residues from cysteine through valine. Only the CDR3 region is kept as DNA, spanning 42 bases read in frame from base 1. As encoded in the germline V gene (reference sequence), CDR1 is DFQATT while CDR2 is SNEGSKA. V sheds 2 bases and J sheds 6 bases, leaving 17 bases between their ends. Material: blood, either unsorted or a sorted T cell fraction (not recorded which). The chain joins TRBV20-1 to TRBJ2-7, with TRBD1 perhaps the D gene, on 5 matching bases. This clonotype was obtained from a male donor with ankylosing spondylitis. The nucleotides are TGCAGTGCTAGAAAATCAGGAAAAGGGGCCGAGCAGTACGTC. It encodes CSARKSGKGAEQYV.